These 29 T cell receptor beta chains originate from one sample sequenced in a study of regulatory T cells in long-lasting Graves disease. Building the TCR beta libraries relied on iRepertoire HTBI primers, and CDR3 regions underwent Arm-PCR. TCRdb recomputed calls from the multiplex PCR reads with MiXCR, one row per CDR3 protein. Of 300,000 to 400,000 distinct CDR3 sequences in the sample, more than 15% were seen once. Time point: newly diagnosed GD, antithyroid drugs for less than 3 months. Extracted PBMC RNA gave rise to the TCR library. The source material was peripheral blood mononuclear cells (PBMCs), sampled at new diagnosis, from a patient treated with antithyroid drugs. The origin of the receptors is a female donor with Graves disease.

The gene calls are TRBV7-2 and TRBJ2-6; D uncertain. Trimming left V 1 base short and J 0 bases short, with 10 bases between. CDR1 is SGHTA and CDR2 is FQGNSA in the germline V gene. The CDR3 covers 17 residues. The CDR3 loop is CASSLGGSPSGANVLTF. CDR3 DNA sequence: TGTGCCAGCAGCTTAGGGGGTAGCCCCTCTGGGGCCAACGTCCTGACTTTC.

This clonotype was detected ten times or more. The chain combines TRBV3-1 with TRBJ2-3; 10 nucleotides match TRBD2. Germline lookup yields CDR1 LGHDT and CDR2 YNNKEL (reference sequence). The CDR3 extends over 17 amino acids. J lost 7 bases, V lost 0 bases, and 10 bases had no gene match. The CDR3 region is CASSQDQSSGRRHTQYF. CDR3 DNA sequence: TGTGCCAGCAGCCAAGATCAGTCTAGCGGGAGACGACATACGCAGTATTTT.

This clonotype occurred many times. This chain uses TRBV12-3 or TRBV12-4 with TRBJ2-3; D remains ambiguous. This CDR3 comprises 17 residues. Trimming pared 2 bases from V and 2 bases from J, leaving 17 bases between. The CDR3 loop is CASSLFGVQVDTDTQYF. The CDR3 nucleotides are TGTGCCAGCAGTTTATTTGGAGTACAAGTGGACACAGATACGCAGTATTTT.

This clonotype was counted ten times or more. The gene calls are TRBV6-1 and TRBJ2-6, with D uncertain. The CDR3 runs to 16 residues. CDR1 MNHNS and CDR2 SASEGT come from the germline V gene. V was shortened by 4 bases and J by 0 bases, with 10 bases between the two germline ends. The CDR3 is CASSAGPTSGANVLTF. The CDR3 region has the DNA TGTGCCAGCAGTGCCGGACCAACCTCTGGGGCCAACGTCCTGACTTTC.

Of note for this clonotype: A much larger clone differs from this one at a single base, so this may be a read error. V usage is TRBV13 and J usage is TRBJ2-7; possibly TRBD2 for D (6 bases). Per germline, CDR1 PRHDT and CDR2 FYEKMQ (reference sequence). The length of the CDR3 is 17 residues. This CDR3 is CASSLGLGGTGGDEQCF. CDR3 nucleotide sequence: TGTGCCAGCAGCTTAGGCCTTGGCGGGACTGGTGGCGACGAGCAGTGCTTC.

This clonotype was detected many times. The rearrangement joins TRBV27 to TRBJ2-3; 13 bases map to TRBD2. This CDR3 comprises 18 residues. Germline V gene sequence: CDR1 MNHEY, CDR2 SMNVEV (reference sequence). V lost 3 bases to trimming and J lost 5 bases; unmatched junction nucleotides: 11. CDR3 residues: CASSFSGLAGEIRDTQYF. Here the CDR3 DNA reads TGTGCCAGCAGTTTCTCCGGACTAGCGGGAGAAATTCGAGATACGCAGTATTTT.

J is TRBJ1-5 and V is TRBV2; D perhaps matches TRBD1 (6 bases). This CDR3 comprises 14 residues. V was cut by 4 bases and J by 5 bases, with 12 bases left in between. Per the germline V gene, CDR1 is SNHLY and CDR2 is FYNNEI. The CDR3 here is CASSGRTAYQPQHF. CDR3 nucleotide sequence: TGTGCCAGCAGTGGAAGGACAGCTTATCAGCCCCAGCATTTT.

This clonotype was counted at least ten times. This chain links TRBV19 with TRBJ1-5; 9 bases align to TRBD1. This CDR3 region has 16 residues. V lost 4 bases to trimming and J lost 4 bases; unmatched junction nucleotides: 8. Germline CDR1 reads LNHDA; CDR2 reads SQIVND (reference sequence). CDR3 region: CASSNLRTGDNQPQHF. The CDR3 DNA reads as TGTGCCAGTAGTAATCTGAGGACAGGGGATAATCAGCCCCAGCATTTT.

This clonotype came up many times. The chain uses TRBV2 and TRBJ1-1, with D possibly matching TRBD1 (5 bases). Germline V gene lookup returns CDR1 SNHLY and CDR2 FYNNEI. The CDR3 runs 14 residues. Trimming pared 1 base from V and 7 bases from J, leaving 13 bases between. The DNA for the CDR3 is TGTGCCAGCAGTGAAGTGGGGCTTGGGCTTGAAGCTTTCTTT. This gives the protein CASSEVGLGLEAFF.

Ten or more counts support this clonotype. The chain links TRBV6-1 to TRBJ2-5; 10 nucleotides line up with TRBD1. The CDR3 totals 14 residues. From germline, CDR1 is MNHNS and CDR2 SASEGT. V lost 7 bases to trimming and J lost 5 bases; unmatched junction nucleotides: 7. The CDR3 region is CASKRQGASETQYF. CDR3 coding DNA: TGTGCCAGCAAGAGACAGGGGGCGTCGGAGACCCAGTACTTC.

This chain's CDR3 is CASSQGGQDTDTQYF. CDR3 sequence (DNA): TGTGCCAGCAGCCAAGGGGGACAGGACACAGATACGCAGTATTTT. The chain recombines TRBV3-1 with TRBJ2-3; 8 bases map to TRBD1. The germline CDR1 and CDR2 sequences are LGHDT and YNNKEL (reference sequence). This CDR3 is built from 15 residues. J lost 2 bases, V lost 1 base, and 2 bases had no gene match.

Ten or more counts support this clonotype. V is TRBV27 and J is TRBJ1-4; TRBD1 matches 10 bases. J was trimmed by 7 bases and V by 5 bases; bases with no gene match: 16. The CDR3 has 18 residues. Germline CDR1 MNHEY, CDR2 SMNVEV (reference sequence). The CDR3 bases are TGTGCCAGCAGTACACGGGACAGGGGATCCCCAGTCCGTGAAAAACTGTTTTTT. It codes for CASSTRDRGSPVREKLFF.

This clonotype was observed many times. Written as DNA, the CDR3 is TGTGCCAGCAGTGATGGGGGGGACGGGATCAGGGCTTTCTTT. The encoded protein is CASSDGGDGIRAFF. The genes are TRBV6-2 or TRBV6-3 and TRBJ1-1, with D possibly matching TRBD1 (5 bases). Germline-derived CDR1 and CDR2 are MNHEY and SVGEGT. Deletions cut 5 bases from V and 11 bases from J, with 21 bases between. CDR3 size: 14 residues.

This clonotype was counted many times. The chain employs TRBV5-1 and TRBJ2-3, with D possibly matching TRBD1 (6 bases). CDR1 is SGHRS and CDR2 is YFSETQ in the germline V gene. The CDR3 contains 16 residues. V was clipped by 0 bases and J by 3 bases, with 14 bases between them. CDR3 sequence: CASSLGMNRDTDTQYF. The CDR3 DNA is TGCGCCAGCAGCTTGGGCATGAACAGGGATACAGATACGCAGTATTTT.

There are many counts of this clonotype. The chain joins TRBV7-9 to TRBJ2-6; weak D call: TRBD2 (6 bases). Deletions cut 5 bases from V and 4 bases from J, with 15 bases between. The CDR3 length is 16 residues. Germline lookup yields CDR1 SEHNR and CDR2 FQNEAQ (reference sequence). The DNA of the CDR3 is TGTGCCAGCAGCCAAAACGGGGGAGCCGGGGCCAACGTCCTGACTTTC. It encodes CASSQNGGAGANVLTF.

The chain carries TRBV19 and TRBJ2-6; TRBD1 matches 7 bases. J gave up 7 bases and V 2 bases, and 14 bases lay outside the gene matches. Germline CDR1 LNHDA, CDR2 SQIVND (reference sequence). CDR3 length equals 18 residues. The CDR3 DNA reads TGTGCCAGTAGTATACGGGGACAGCTCGATCATGTTGCCAACGTCCTGACTTTC. This encodes CASSIRGQLDHVANVLTF.

This clonotype was counted many times. This rearrangement joins TRBV6-1 to TRBJ2-7; TRBD1 is a possible D gene (5 bases). Per the germline V gene, CDR1 is MNHNS and CDR2 is SASEGT. The CDR3 sequence is 14 residues long. V shed 2 bases and J shed 3 bases, with 11 bases lying between them. The CDR3 protein is CASSERVRGYEQYF. DNA of the CDR3: TGTGCCAGCAGTGAACGGGTAAGGGGCTACGAGCAGTACTTC.

The V gene is TRBV20-1, the J gene TRBJ2-7, with D possibly being TRBD1 or TRBD2 (5 bases each). Germline V gene data show CDR1 as DFQATT and CDR2 as SNEGSKA (reference sequence). This CDR3 is built from 14 residues. The V end lost 1 base, the J end lost 6 bases, and 16 bases lay between the germline ends. The CDR3 reads CSARGSLGPPEQYF. Here the CDR3 DNA reads TGCAGTGCTAGAGGTAGTCTGGGACCACCCGAGCAGTACTTC.

A note on this clonotype: A much larger clonotype is one base distant, so this may be a read error. This chain uses TRBV3-1 with TRBJ2-5; weak D call: TRBD2 (6 bases). Germline CDR1 reads LGHDT; CDR2 reads YNNKEL (reference sequence). Trimming shortened V by 4 bases and J by 2 bases, and 14 bases separated the two germline ends. CDR3 length: 15 amino acids. Here the CDR3 reads CASSPHGRTQETQYF. The CDR3 nucleotides are TGTGCCAGCAGCCCCCATGGGAGGACTCAAGAGACCCAGTACTTC.

In its sample, this clonotype was seen many times. This chain connects TRBV2 to TRBJ2-7; possibly TRBD1 for D (6 bases). Germline CDR1 is SNHLY and CDR2 is FYNNEI. CDR3 length: 13 amino acids. Trimming took off 5 bases at V and 4 bases at J, with 12 bases between the two ends. CDR3 nucleotide sequence: TGTGCCAGCAGTCCTCAGGGGATTTACGAGCAGTACTTC. This gives the protein CASSPQGIYEQYF.

The chain uses TRBV6-1 and TRBJ2-4; D is possibly TRBD1 (6 bases). Germline V gene lookup returns CDR1 MNHNS and CDR2 SASEGT. V was pared by 3 bases and J by 2 bases, with 11 bases between. This CDR3 is built from 15 residues. CDR3 region: CASSDYRETKNIQYF. For the CDR3, the DNA is TGTGCCAGCAGTGATTACAGGGAAACCAAAAACATTCAGTACTTC.

There are many counts of this clonotype. V and J are TRBV27 and TRBJ2-5, with a possible D match to TRBD1 (6 bases). The length of the CDR3 is 15 residues. V was trimmed by 7 bases and J by 5 bases, leaving 20 bases between them. Germline CDR1 is MNHEY and CDR2 is SMNVEV (reference sequence). In DNA, the CDR3 is TGTGCCAGCACCTATCGATGGGGGCTCCGGGAGACCCAGTACTTC. Amino acids: CASTYRWGLRETQYF.

The chain combines TRBV12-3 or TRBV12-4 with TRBJ2-7; weak D call: TRBD1 (5 bases). The CDR3 totals 14 residues. Trimming left V 6 bases short and J 3 bases short, with 15 bases between. This CDR3 is CASRPQGTDYEQYF. DNA for the CDR3: TGTGCCAGCAGACCTCAGGGTACTGACTACGAGCAGTACTTC.

The gene calls are TRBV19 and TRBJ1-5; possibly TRBD1 for D (5 bases). The CDR3 loop spans 14 amino acids. Deletions cut 10 bases from V and 8 bases from J, with 21 bases between. Germline V lookup: CDR1 LNHDA, CDR2 SQIVND (reference sequence). The CDR3 DNA reads as TGTGCCACCCGCCCCCCGGGACCGGAGGAGCCCCAGCATTTT. Amino acids: CATRPPGPEEPQHF.

Ten or more counts support this clonotype. The gene calls are TRBV27 and TRBJ2-2; 8 nucleotides agree with TRBD2. Germline values: CDR1 MNHEY, CDR2 SMNVEV (reference sequence). The CDR3 extends over 16 amino acids. After removal of 5 bases from V and 3 bases from J, the junction contained 8 bases not matched to a gene. The CDR3 sequence: CASSLREGRDTGELFF. The CDR3 region has the DNA TGTGCCAGCAGTCTCCGGGAGGGCCGGGACACCGGGGAGCTGTTTTTT.

Notes on this clonotype: It differs at one base from a far larger clone, so likely a read error. V gene TRBV7-2 combines with J gene TRBJ2-1; a weak D match, TRBD2 (5 bases). Near its end, the DNA agrees better with TRBJ2-5, so the J call may be wrong. Germline V gene lookup returns CDR1 SGHTA and CDR2 FQGNSA. The length of the CDR3 is 14 residues. CDR3 in amino acids: CASILGRFQETQYF. The CDR3 coding sequence is TGTGCCAGCATACTAGGACGATTCCAAGAGACCCAGTACTTC.

This clonotype appeared many times. The rearrangement uses TRBV30 and TRBJ1-4; perhaps TRBD1 as D (6 bases). The germline V gene encodes CDR1 GTSNPN and CDR2 SVGIG (reference sequence). V was shortened by 0 bases and J by 8 bases, with 13 bases between the two germline ends. CDR3 length: 14 amino acids. The CDR3 coding sequence is TGTGCCTGGAGTGTACCAGGGGAAGGAGAAAAACTGTTTTTT. Its translation: CAWSVPGEGEKLFF.

On this clonotype itself: The junction and the germline gene differ at one end; a read error may be behind it. Written as DNA, the CDR3 is TGTACCAGTAGTATTTTTGGGACTAGCGAAACCTACGAGCAGTACTTC. This sequence encodes CTSSIFGTSETYEQYF. J is TRBJ2-7 and V is TRBV19; 10 positions match TRBD2. The CDR3 runs to 16 residues. Germline CDR1 LNHDA, CDR2 SQIVND (reference sequence).

On this clonotype itself: A much larger clone lies one base from this, so it may be a read error. The chain is built from TRBV28 and TRBJ2-4; a possible D gene is TRBD1 (6 bases). CDR1 and CDR2 from the germline V gene are MDHEN and SYDVKM. This CDR3 region has 17 residues. The CDR3 DNA reads as TGTGCCAACAGTCATGGGCCAGGGGCTGAAACCAAAAACATTCAGTACTTC. Translation: CANSHGPGAETKNIQYF.